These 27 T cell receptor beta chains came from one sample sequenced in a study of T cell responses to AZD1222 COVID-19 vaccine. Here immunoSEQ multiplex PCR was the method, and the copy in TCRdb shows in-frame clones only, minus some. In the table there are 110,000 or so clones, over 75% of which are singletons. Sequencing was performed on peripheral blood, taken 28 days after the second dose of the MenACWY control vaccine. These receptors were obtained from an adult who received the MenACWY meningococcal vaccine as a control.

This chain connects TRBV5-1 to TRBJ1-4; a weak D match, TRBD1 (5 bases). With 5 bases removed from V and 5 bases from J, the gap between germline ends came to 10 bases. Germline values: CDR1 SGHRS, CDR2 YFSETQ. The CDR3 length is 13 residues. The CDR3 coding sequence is TGCGCCAGCAGTGAGGCAGGGAATGAAAAACTGTTTTTT. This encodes CASSEAGNEKLFF. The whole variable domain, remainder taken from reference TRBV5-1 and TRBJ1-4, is KAGVTQTPRYLIKTRGQQVTLSCSPISGHRSVSWYQQTPGQGLQFLFEYFSETQRNKGNFPGRFSGRQFSNSRSEMNVSTLELGDSALYLCASSEAGNEKLFFGSGTQLSVL.

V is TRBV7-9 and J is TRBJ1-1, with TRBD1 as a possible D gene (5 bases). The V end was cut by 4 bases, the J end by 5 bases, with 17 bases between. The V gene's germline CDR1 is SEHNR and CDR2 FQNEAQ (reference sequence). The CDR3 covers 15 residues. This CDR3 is CASSSNRGVTTEAFF. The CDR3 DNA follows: TGTGCCAGCAGCTCCAACCGGGGGGTGACTACTGAAGCTTTCTTT. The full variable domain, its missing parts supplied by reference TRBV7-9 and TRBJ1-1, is DTGVSQNPRHKITKRGQNVTFRCDPISEHNRLYWYRQTLGQGPEFLTYFQNEAQLEKSRLLSDRFSAERPKGSFSTLEIQRTEQGDSAMYLCASSSNRGVTTEAFFGQGTRLTVV.

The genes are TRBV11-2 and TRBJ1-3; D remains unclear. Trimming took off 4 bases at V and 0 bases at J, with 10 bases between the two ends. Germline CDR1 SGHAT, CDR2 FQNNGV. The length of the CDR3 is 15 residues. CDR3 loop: CASSSPTLSGNTIYF. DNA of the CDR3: TGTGCCAGCAGCTCCCCGACCCTCTCTGGAAACACCATATATTTT. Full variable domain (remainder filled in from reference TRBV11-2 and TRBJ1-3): EAGVAQSPRYKIIEKRQSVAFWCNPISGHATLYWYQQILGQGPKLLIQFQNNGVVDDSQLPKDRFSAERLKGVDSTLKIQPAKLEDSAVYLCASSSPTLSGNTIYFGEGSWLTVV.

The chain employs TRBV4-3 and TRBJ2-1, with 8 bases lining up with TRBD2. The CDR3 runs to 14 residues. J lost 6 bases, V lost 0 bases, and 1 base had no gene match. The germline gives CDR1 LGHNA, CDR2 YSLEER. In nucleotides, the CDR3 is TGCGCCAGCAGCCAAGATCGGGGGGGCAATGAGCAGTTCTTC. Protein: CASSQDRGGNEQFF.

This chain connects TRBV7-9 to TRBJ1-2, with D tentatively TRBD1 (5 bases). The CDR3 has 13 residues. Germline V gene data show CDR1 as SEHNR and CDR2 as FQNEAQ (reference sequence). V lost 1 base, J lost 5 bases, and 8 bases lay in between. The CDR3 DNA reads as TGTGCCAGCAGCTTAGAGACAGTTTATGGCTACACCTTC. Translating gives CASSLETVYGYTF.

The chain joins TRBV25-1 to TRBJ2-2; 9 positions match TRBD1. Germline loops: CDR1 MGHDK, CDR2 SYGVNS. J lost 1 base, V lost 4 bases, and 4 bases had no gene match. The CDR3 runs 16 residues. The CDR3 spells CASSGPGQGNTGELFF. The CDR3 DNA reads TGTGCCAGCAGTGGTCCGGGACAGGGGAACACCGGGGAGCTGTTTTTT.

CDR3 region: CASSRRPVSREGRDYGYTF. CDR3 DNA sequence: TGTGCCAGCAGTCGCAGGCCCGTATCCAGGGAGGGCCGGGACTATGGCTACACCTTC. The chain uses TRBV27 and TRBJ1-2; tentatively, D is TRBD1 (5 bases). The germline V and J ends were trimmed by 5 bases and 3 bases, with 28 bases remaining between them. The CDR3 totals 19 residues. In germline, CDR1 is MNHEY, CDR2 SMNVEV (reference sequence).

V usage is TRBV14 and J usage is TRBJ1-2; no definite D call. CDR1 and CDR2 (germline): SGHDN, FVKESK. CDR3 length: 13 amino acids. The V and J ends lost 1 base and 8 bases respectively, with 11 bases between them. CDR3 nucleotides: TGTGCCAGCAGCCAAGTAAGGGTTGGAGGCTACACCTTC. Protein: CASSQVRVGGYTF.

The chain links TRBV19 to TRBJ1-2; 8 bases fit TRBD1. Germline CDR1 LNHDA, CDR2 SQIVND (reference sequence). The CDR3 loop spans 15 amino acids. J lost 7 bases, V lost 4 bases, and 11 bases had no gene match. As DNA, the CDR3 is TGTGCCAGTAGTACCCCCCGACAGGGGTTGAGTGGCTACACCTTC. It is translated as CASSTPRQGLSGYTF.

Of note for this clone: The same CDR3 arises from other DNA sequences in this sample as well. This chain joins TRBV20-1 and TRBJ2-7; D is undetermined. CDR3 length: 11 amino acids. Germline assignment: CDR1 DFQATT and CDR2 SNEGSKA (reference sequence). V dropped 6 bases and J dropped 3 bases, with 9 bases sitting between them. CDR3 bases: TGCAGTGCGCCGACTGGCTACGAGCAGTACTTC. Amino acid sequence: CSAPTGYEQYF.

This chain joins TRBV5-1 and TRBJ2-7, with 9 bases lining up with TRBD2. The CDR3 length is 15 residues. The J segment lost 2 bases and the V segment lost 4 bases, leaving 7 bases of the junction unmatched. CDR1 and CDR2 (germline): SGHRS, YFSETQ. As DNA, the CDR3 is TGCGCCAGCAGCCCCCTCTCTAGCGGGACCTACGAGCAGTACTTC. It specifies CASSPLSSGTYEQYF.

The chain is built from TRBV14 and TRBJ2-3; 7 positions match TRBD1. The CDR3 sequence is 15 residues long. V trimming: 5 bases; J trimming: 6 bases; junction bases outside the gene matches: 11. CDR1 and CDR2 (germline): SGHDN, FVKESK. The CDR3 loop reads CASSTYRGLTDTQYF. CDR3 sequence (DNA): TGTGCCAGCAGCACCTACAGGGGTCTGACGGATACGCAGTATTTT. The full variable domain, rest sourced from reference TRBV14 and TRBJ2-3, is EAGVTQFPSHSVIEKGQTVTLRCDPISGHDNLYWYRRVMGKEIKFLLHFVKESKQDESGMPNNRFLAERTGGTYSTLKVQPAELEDSGVYFCASSTYRGLTDTQYFGPGTRLTVL.

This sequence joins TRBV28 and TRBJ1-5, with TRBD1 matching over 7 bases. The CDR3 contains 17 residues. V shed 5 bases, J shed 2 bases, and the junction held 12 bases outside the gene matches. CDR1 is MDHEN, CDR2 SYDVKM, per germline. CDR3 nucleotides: TGTGCCAGCAGTGTCCGCAGGGGGTCGTTGGGCAATCAGCCCCAGCATTTT. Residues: CASSVRRGSLGNQPQHF.

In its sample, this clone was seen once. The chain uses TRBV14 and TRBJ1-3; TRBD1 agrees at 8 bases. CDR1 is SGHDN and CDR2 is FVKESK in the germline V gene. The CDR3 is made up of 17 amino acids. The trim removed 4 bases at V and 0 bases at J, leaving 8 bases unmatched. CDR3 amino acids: CASSRRQGPSSGNTIYF. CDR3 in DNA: TGTGCCAGCAGCCGAAGACAGGGGCCGAGCTCTGGAAACACCATATATTTT. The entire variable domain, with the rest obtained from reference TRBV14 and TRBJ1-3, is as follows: EAGVTQFPSHSVIEKGQTVTLRCDPISGHDNLYWYRRVMGKEIKFLLHFVKESKQDESGMPNNRFLAERTGGTYSTLKVQPAELEDSGVYFCASSRRQGPSSGNTIYFGEGSWLTVV.

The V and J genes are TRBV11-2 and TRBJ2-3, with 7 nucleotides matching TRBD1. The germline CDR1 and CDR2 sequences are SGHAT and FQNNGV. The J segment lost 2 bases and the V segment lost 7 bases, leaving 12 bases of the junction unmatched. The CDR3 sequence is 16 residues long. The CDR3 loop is CASTQTGRGLTDTQYF. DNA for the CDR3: TGTGCCAGCACCCAAACGGGTAGGGGGCTCACAGATACGCAGTATTTT.

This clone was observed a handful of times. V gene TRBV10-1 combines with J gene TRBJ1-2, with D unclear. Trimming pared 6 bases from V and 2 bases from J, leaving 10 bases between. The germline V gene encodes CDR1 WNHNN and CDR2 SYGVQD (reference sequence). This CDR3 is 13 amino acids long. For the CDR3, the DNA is TGCGCCAGCAGCTATGACACCAACTATGGCTACACCTTC. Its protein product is CASSYDTNYGYTF.

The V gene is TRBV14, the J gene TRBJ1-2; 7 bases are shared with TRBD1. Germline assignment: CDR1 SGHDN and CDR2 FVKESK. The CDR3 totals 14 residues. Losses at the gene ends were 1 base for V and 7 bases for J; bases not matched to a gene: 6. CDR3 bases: TGTGCCAGCAGCCAAGTTCGACAGGGTGCTGGCTACACCTTC. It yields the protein CASSQVRQGAGYTF.

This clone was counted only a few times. This CDR3 reads CASRVTGNYGYTF. The DNA for the CDR3 is TGTGCCAGTAGAGTAACAGGGAACTATGGCTACACCTTC. The chain has TRBV19 and TRBJ1-2, with TRBD1 as a possible D gene (6 bases). This CDR3 has 13 residues. Germline CDR1 is LNHDA and CDR2 is SQIVND (reference sequence). V was shortened by 6 bases and J by 2 bases, with 10 bases between the two germline ends.

The CDR3 sequence is CASSIRRTTDTQYF. The CDR3, as DNA: TGTGCCAGCAGTATCCGCCGGACCACAGATACGCAGTATTTT. The J gene is TRBJ2-3, the V gene TRBV28, with unresolved D. The CDR3 sequence is 14 residues long. Germline V lookup: CDR1 MDHEN, CDR2 SYDVKM. V lost 5 bases and J 2 bases, leaving 11 bases between the germline ends.

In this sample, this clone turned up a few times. In DNA form, the CDR3 reads TGTGCCAGCCTACGTCGGGAGTTTGGCACAGATACGCAGTATTTT. Encoded protein: CASLRREFGTDTQYF. The chain joins TRBV2 to TRBJ2-3; a weak D match, TRBD2 (6 bases). V shed 8 bases and J shed 1 base, with 16 bases lying between them. CDR3 size: 15 residues. CDR1 SNHLY and CDR2 FYNNEI come from the germline V gene.

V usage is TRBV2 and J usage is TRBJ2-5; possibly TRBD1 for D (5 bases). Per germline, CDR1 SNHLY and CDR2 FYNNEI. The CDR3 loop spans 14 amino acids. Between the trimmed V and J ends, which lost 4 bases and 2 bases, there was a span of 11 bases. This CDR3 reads CASSAVRQQETQYF. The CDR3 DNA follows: TGTGCCAGCAGTGCAGTGAGACAGCAAGAGACCCAGTACTTC. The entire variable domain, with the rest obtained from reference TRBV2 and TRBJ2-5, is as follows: EPEVTQTPSHQVTQMGQEVILRCVPISNHLYFYWYRQILGQKVEFLVSFYNNEISEKSEIFDDQFSVERPDGSNFTLKIRSTKLEDSAMYFCASSAVRQQETQYFGPGTRLLVL.

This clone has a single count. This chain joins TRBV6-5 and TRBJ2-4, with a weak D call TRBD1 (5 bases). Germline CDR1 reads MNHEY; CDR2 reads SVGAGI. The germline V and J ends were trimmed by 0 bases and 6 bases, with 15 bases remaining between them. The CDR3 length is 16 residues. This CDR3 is CASSYSMGPLTNIQYF. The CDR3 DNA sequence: TGTGCCAGCAGTTACTCAATGGGGCCACTCACAAACATTCAGTACTTC.

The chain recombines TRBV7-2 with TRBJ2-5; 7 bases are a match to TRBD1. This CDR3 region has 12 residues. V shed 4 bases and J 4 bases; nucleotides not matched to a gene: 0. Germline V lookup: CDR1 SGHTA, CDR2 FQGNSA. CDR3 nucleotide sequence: TGTGCCAGCAGCTGGGACAGAGAGACCCAGTACTTC. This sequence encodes CASSWDRETQYF.

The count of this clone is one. In DNA, the CDR3 is TGTGCCAGGGGTTTCTTCGGGGAGCTGTTTTTT. Translated, it gives CARGFFGELFF. V is TRBV7-9 and J is TRBJ2-2, with unresolved D. Per the germline V gene, CDR1 is SEHNR and CDR2 is FQNEAQ (reference sequence). V lost 9 bases and J 7 bases, leaving 9 bases between the germline ends. This CDR3 is built from 11 residues.

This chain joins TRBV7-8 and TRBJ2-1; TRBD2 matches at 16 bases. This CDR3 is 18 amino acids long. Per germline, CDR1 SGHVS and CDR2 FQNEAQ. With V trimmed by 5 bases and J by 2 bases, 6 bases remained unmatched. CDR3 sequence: CASSKGLAGGPTYNEQFF. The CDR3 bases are TGTGCCAGCAGCAAGGGACTAGCGGGAGGGCCCACCTACAATGAGCAGTTCTTC.

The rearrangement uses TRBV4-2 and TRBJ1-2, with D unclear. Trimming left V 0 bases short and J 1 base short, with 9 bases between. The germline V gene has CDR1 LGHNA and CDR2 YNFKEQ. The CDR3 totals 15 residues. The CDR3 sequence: CASSQERNYNYGYTF. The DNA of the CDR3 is TGTGCCAGCAGCCAAGAAAGGAACTATAACTATGGCTACACCTTC.

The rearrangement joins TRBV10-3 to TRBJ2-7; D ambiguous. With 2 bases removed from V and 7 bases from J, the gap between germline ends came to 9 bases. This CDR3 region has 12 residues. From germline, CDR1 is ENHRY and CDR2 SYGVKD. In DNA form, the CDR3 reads TGTGCCATCAGTGAGGGTGTGAGGGAGCAGTACGTC. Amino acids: CAISEGVREQYV.